This T cell receptor (beta chain) was retrieved from a study of CD8 T cells in Susac syndrome. CDR3 size: 15 residues. Trimming removed 4 bases from V and 3 bases from J, with 12 bases in between. The germline gives CDR1 LGHDT, CDR2 YNNKEL (reference sequence). General observations from the study: A relatively small number of individuals underwent TCR sequencing and HLA analysis.

TCR beta was sequenced from blood CD8+ and CD4+ T cells. TEMRA cells underwent FACS enrichment and CD8+ and CD4+ T cells underwent negative isolation. Reverse transcription of roughly 0.5 to 1 ug RNA used random hexamers. Multiplex immunoSEQ PCR targeted 54 Vbeta and 13 Jbeta TCR beta segments. TCRdb processed the immunoSEQ multiplex PCR reads anew with MiXCR; each CDR3 protein has one entry. This table holds around 130,000 distinct CDR3 sequences, less than 95% found once. With regard to this clonotype: What it binds is not known.

Source material: CD4+ T cells from PBMCs. V is TRBV3-1 and J is TRBJ1-4, with a possible D match to TRBD1 (5 bases). The clonotype was recovered from a human donor in good health. CDR3 region: CASSLQQEANEKLFF. CDR3 DNA sequence: TGTGCCAGCAGCCTCCAACAGGAAGCTAATGAAAAACTGTTTTTT.